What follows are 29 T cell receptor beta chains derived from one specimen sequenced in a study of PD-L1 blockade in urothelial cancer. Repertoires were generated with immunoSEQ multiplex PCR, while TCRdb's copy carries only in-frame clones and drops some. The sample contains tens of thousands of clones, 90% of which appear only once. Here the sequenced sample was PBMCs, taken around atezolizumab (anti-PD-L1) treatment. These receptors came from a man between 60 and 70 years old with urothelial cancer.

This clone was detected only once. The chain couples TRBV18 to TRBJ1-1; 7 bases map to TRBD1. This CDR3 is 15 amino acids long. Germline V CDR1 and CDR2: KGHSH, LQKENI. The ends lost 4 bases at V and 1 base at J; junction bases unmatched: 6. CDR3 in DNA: TGTGCCAGCTCACTAAGGACAGGTGGGAACACTGAAGCTTTCTTT. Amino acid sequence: CASSLRTGGNTEAFF.

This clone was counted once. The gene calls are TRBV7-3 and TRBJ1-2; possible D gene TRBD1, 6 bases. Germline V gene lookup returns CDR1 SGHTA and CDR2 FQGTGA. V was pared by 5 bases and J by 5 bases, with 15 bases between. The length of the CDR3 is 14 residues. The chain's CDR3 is CASSLTGLGYGYTF. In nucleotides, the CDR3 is TGTGCCAGCAGCCTGACAGGTCTCGGGTATGGCTACACCTTC.

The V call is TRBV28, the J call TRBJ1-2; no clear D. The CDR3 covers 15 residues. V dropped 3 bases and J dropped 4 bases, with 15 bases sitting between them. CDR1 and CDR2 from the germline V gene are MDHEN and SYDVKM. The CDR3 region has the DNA TGTGCCAGCAGTTTCGGGGATAGTAAGAGCTATGGCTACACCTTC. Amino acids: CASSFGDSKSYGYTF.

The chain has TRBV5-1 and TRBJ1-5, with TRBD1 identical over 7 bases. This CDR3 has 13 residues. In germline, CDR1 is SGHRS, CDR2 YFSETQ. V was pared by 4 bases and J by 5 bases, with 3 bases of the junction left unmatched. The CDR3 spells CASSEGTDQPQHF. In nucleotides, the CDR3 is TGCGCCAGCAGCGAGGGGACAGATCAGCCCCAGCATTTT.

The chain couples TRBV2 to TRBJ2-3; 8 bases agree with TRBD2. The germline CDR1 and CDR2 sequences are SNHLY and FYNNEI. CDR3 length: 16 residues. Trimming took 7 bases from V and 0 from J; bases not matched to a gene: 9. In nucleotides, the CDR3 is TGTGCCAGCAAATGGCTAAGCGGGAGTAGCACAGATACGCAGTATTTT. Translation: CASKWLSGSSTDTQYF.

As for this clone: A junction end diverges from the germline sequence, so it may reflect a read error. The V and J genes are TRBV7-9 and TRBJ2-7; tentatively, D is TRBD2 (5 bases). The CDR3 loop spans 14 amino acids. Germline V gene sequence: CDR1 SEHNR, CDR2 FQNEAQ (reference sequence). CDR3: CASSLALLEGPGNF. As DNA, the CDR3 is TGTGCCAGCAGCTTAGCGCTATTAGAGGGTCCCGGGAACTTC.

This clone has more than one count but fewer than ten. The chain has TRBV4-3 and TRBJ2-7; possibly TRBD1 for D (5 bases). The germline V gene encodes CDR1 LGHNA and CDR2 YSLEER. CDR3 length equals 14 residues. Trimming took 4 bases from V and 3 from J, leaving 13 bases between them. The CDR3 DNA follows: TGCGCCAGCAGCCCCCCTCGGCAGGGCTACGAGCAGTACTTC. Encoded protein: CASSPPRQGYEQYF.

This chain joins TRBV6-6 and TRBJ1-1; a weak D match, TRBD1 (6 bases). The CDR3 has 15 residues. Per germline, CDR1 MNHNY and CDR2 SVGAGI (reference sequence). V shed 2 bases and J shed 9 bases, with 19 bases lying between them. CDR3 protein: CASSYPLTGRGQAFF. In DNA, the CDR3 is TGTGCCAGCAGTTACCCCCTAACAGGGCGCGGGCAAGCTTTCTTT.

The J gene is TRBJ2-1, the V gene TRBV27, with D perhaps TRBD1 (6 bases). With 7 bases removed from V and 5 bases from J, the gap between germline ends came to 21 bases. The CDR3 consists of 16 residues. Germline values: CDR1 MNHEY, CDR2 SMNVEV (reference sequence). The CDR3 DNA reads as TGTGCCAGCACCACCTCTATTAACAGGGTTCACAATGAGCAGTTCTTC. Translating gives CASTTSINRVHNEQFF.

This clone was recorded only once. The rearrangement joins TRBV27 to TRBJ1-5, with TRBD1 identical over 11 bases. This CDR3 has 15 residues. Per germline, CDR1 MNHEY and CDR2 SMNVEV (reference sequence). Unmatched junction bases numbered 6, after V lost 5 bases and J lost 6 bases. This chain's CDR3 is CASSQGQGGSQPQHF. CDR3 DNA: TGTGCCAGCAGTCAGGGACAGGGGGGAAGTCAGCCCCAGCATTTT.

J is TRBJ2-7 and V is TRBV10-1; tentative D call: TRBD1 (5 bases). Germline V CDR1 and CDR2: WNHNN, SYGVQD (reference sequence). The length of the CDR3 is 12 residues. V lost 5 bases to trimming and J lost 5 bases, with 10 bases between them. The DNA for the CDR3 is TGCGCCAGCAGTACCGACAGCCACGAGCAGTACTTC. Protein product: CASSTDSHEQYF.

CDR3 DNA sequence: TGTGCCAGCAGCACCGGGACAGAGTCTTCACCCCTCCACTTT. This encodes CASSTGTESSPLHF. The gene calls are TRBV6-5 and TRBJ1-6; 7 nucleotides align to TRBD1. The CDR3 runs 14 residues. V shed 6 bases, J shed 9 bases, and the junction held 8 bases outside the gene matches. In germline, CDR1 is MNHEY, CDR2 SVGAGI.

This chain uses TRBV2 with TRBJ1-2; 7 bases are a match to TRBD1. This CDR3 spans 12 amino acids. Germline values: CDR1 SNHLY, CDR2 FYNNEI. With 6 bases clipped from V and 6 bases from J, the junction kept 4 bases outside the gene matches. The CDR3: CASRFDRDGYTF. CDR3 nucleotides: TGTGCCAGCAGATTCGACAGGGATGGCTACACCTTC.

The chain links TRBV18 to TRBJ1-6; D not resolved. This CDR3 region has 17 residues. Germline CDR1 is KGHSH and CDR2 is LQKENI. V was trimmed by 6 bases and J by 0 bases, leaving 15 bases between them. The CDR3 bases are TGTGCCAGCTCGCCCGACATACCGAGCTCCTATAATTCACCCCTCCACTTT. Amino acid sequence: CASSPDIPSSYNSPLHF.

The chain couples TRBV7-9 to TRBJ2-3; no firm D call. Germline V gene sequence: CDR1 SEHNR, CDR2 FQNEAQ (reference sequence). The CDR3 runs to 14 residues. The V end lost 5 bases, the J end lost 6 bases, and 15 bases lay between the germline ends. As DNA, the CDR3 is TGTGCCAGCAGCCACACTACGTCGTTCGATACGCAGTATTTT. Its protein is CASSHTTSFDTQYF. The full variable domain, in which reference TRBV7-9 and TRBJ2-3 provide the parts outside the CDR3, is DTGVSQNPRHKITKRGQNVTFRCDPISEHNRLYWYRQTLGQGPEFLTYFQNEAQLEKSRLLSDRFSAERPKGSFSTLEIQRTEQGDSAMYLCASSHTTSFDTQYFGPGTRLTVL.

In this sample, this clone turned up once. CDR3 residues: CATNSGQLQETQYF. The CDR3 region has the DNA TGTGCCACCAACTCGGGACAGCTACAAGAGACCCAGTACTTC. This chain joins TRBV15 and TRBJ2-5; 7 bases line up with TRBD1. Trimming at V came to 7 bases and at J to 2 bases, leaving 7 bases not matched to a gene. The CDR3 sequence is 14 residues long. Germline CDR1 reads LNHNV; CDR2 reads YYDKDF (reference sequence).

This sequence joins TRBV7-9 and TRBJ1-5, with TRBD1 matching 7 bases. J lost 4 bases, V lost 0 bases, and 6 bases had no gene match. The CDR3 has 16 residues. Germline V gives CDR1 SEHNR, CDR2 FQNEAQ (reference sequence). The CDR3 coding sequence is TGTGCCAGCAGCTTAGCGACAGGGACTTTAAATCAGCCCCAGCATTTT. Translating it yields CASSLATGTLNQPQHF.

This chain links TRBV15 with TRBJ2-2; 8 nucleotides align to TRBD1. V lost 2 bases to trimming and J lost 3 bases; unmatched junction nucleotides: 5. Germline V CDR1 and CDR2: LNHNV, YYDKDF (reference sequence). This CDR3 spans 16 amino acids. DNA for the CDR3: TGTGCCACCAGCAGACCGAGACAGGGGTACACCGGGGAGCTGTTTTTT. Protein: CATSRPRQGYTGELFF.

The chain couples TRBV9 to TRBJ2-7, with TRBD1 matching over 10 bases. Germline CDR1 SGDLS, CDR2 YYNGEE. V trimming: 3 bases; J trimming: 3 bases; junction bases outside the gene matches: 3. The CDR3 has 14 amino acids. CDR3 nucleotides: TGTGCCAGCAGCGGGGGGACAGGGGTCTACGAGCAGTACTTC. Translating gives CASSGGTGVYEQYF.

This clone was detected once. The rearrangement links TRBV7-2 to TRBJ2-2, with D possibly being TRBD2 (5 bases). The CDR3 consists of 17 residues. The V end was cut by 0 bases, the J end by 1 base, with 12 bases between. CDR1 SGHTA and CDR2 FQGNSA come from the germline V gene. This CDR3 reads CASSLAEAAGNTGELFF. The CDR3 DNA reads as TGTGCCAGCAGCTTAGCGGAGGCGGCAGGGAACACCGGGGAGCTGTTTTTT. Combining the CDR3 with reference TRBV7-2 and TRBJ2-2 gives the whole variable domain GAGVSQSPSNKVTEKGKDVELRCDPISGHTALYWYRQSLGQGLEFLIYFQGNSAPDKSGLPSDRFSAERTGGSVSTLTIQRTQQEDSAVYLCASSLAEAAGNTGELFFGEGSRLTVL.

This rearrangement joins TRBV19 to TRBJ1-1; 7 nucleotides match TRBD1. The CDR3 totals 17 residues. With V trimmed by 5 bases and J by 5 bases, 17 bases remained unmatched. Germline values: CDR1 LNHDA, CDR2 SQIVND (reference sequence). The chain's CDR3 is CASSWSGQGDVYTEAFF. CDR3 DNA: TGTGCCAGTAGTTGGTCGGGTCAGGGGGATGTGTATACTGAAGCTTTCTTT. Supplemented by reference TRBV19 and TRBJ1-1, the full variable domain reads DGGITQSPKYLFRKEGQNVTLSCEQNLNHDAMYWYRQDPGQGLRLIYYSQIVNDFQKGDIAEGYSVSREKKESFPLTVTSAQKNPTAFYLCASSWSGQGDVYTEAFFGQGTRLTVV.

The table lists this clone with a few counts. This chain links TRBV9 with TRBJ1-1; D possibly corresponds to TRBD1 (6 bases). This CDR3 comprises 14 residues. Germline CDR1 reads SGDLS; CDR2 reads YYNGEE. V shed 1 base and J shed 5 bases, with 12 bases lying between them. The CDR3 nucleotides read TGTGCCAGCAGCGTATCAGGGGAGGGTACTGAAGCTTTCTTT. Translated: CASSVSGEGTEAFF.

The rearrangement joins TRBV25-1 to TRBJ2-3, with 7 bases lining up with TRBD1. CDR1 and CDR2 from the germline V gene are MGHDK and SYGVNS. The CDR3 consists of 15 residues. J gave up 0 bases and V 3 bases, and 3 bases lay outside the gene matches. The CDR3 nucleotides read TGTGCCAGCAGTGAGGTACAGGGGAGCACAGATACGCAGTATTTT. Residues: CASSEVQGSTDTQYF. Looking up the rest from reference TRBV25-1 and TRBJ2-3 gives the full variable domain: EADIYQTPRYLVIGTGKKITLECSQTMGHDKMYWYQQDPGMELHLIHYSYGVNSTEKGDLSSESTVSRIRTEHFPLTLESARPSHTSQYLCASSEVQGSTDTQYFGPGTRLTVL.

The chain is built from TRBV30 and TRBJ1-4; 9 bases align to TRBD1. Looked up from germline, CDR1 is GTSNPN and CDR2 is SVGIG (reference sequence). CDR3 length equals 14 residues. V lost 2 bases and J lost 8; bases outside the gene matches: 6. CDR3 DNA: TGTGCCTGGAGTCTGACAGGGGGTGGCGAAAAACTGTTTTTT. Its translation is CAWSLTGGGEKLFF.

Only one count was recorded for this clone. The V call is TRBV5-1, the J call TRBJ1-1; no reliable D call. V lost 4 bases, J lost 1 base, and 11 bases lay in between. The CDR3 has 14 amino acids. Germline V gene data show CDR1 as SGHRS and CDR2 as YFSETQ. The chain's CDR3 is CASSEGPTNTEAFF. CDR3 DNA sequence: TGCGCCAGCAGCGAGGGCCCAACGAACACTGAAGCTTTCTTT.

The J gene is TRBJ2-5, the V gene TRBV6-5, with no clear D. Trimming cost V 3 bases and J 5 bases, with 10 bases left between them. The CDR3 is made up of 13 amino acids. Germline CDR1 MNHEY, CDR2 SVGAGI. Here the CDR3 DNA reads TGTGCCAGCAGTTATCTGGCGAGGGAGACCCAGTACTTC. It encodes CASSYLARETQYF.

The CDR3 bases are TGCGCCAGCAGTCCCGGGACTAGCGGCCAGACCCAGTACTTC. Its translation is CASSPGTSGQTQYF. This chain links TRBV10-1 with TRBJ2-5; TRBD2 matches 11 bases. V gave up 5 bases and J gave up 6 bases; unmatched junction bases: 5. The CDR3 has 14 residues. CDR1 and CDR2 from the germline V gene are WNHNN and SYGVQD (reference sequence).

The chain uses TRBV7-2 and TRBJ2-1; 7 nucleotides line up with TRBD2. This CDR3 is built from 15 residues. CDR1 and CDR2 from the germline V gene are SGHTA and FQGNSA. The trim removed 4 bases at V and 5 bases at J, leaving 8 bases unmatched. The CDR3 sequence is CASSYQPGGDNEQFF. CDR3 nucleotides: TGTGCCAGCAGCTACCAGCCGGGGGGTGACAATGAGCAGTTCTTC.

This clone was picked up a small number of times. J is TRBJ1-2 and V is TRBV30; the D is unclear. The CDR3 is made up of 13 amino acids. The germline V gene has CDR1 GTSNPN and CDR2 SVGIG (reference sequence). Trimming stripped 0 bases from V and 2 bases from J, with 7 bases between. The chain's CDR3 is CAWSVEANYGYTF. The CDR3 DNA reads TGTGCCTGGAGTGTAGAGGCGAACTATGGCTACACCTTC.